This T cell receptor (beta chain) was obtained from a study of cytomegalovirus exposure and HLA in healthy donors. PCR involved 60 Vbeta and 13 Jbeta primers. Clones were sequenced by immunoSEQ multiplex PCR, and TCRdb holds only the in-frame ones, with some missing. The repertoire holds 150,000 to 190,000 clones, about 68% seen once, with 1.2% to 1.5% in the top ten. The V gene's germline CDR1 is MNHEY and CDR2 SVGAGI. V was clipped by 7 bases and J by 7 bases; unmatched bases: 2. This CDR3 is built from 13 residues. The sequence was obtained from a man younger than 30 in good health and CMV-seronegative. Sequencing used PBMCs. The V gene is TRBV6-5, the J gene TRBJ2-1, with 12 nucleotides matching TRBD2. CDR3 amino acids: CASTLAGGNEQFF. The DNA for the CDR3 is TGTGCCAGCACTCTAGCGGGAGGGAATGAGCAGTTCTTC.